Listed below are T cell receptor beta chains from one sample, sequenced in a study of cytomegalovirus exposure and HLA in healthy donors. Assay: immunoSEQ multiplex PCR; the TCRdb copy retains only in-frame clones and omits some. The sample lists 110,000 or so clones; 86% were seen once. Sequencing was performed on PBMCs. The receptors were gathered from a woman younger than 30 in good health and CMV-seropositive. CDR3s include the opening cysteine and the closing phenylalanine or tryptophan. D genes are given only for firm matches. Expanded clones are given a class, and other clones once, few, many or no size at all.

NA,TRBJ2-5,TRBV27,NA,TGTGCCAGCAGTTCCCTTGGGGCCAGAGAAGAGACCCAGTACTTC,CASSSLGAREETQYF
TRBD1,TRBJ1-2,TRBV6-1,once,TGTGCCAGCACCCTGGGACAGACTCGTCTCTCCTTC,CASTLGQTRLSF
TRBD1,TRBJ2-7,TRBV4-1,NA,TGCGCCAGCAGCCAAGCTTTGACAGGGTACTACGAGCAGTACTTC,CASSQALTGYYEQYF
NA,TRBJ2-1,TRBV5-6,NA,TGTGCCAGCAGCTTGGCGATAGTTAATGAGCAGTTCTTC,CASSLAIVNEQFF
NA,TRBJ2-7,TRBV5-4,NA,TGTGCCAGCAGCTTGACAGGCACCTACGAGCAGTACTTC,CASSLTGTYEQYF
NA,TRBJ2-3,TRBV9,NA,TGTGCCAGCAGCGTAGTGGGGCAGGCGTTCACAGATACGCAGTATTTT,CASSVVGQAFTDTQYF
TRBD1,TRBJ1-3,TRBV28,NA,TGTGCCAGCAGACTCGGGACAGGGCAACCCTCTGGAAACACCATATATTTT,CASRLGTGQPSGNTIYF
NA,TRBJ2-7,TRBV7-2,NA,TGTGCCAGCAGCTTAGAACCAGGAGGCTACGAGCAGTACTTC,CASSLEPGGYEQYF
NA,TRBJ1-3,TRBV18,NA,TGTGCCAGCTTTCAGGGGTCGGAAGGAAACACCATATATTTT,CASFQGSEGNTIYF
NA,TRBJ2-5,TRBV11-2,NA,TGTGCCAGCAGCCCGCTAGGGGGATCAAACCAAGAGACCCAGTACTTC,CASSPLGGSNQETQYF
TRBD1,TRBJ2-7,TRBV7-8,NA,TGTGCCAGCAGCTGGGAGCCGGGACAGGGGCGCGAGCAGTACTTC,CASSWEPGQGREQYF
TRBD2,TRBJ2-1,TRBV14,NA,TGTGCCAGCAGCATCGGGGGACGGGAGGTAAAAAATGAGCAGTTCTTC,CASSIGGREVKNEQFF
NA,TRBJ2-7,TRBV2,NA,TGTGCCAGCACGGTACGCTACGAGCAGTACTTC,CASTVRYEQYF
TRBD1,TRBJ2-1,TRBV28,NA,TGTGCCAGCAGTTTACTTAGACAGGGGGTTTCCTACAATGAGCAGTTCTTC,CASSLLRQGVSYNEQFF
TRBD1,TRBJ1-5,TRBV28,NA,TGTGCCAGCCGGACAGGTAATAATCAGCCCCAGCATTTT,CASRTGNNQPQHF
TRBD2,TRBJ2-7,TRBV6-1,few,TGTGCCAGCAGGCCCCGACTAGCGGGAGTCTACGAGCAGTACTTC,CASRPRLAGVYEQYF
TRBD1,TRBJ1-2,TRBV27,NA,TGTGCCAGCAGAATTTTGGCAGGGGGCGATGGCTACACCTTC,CASRILAGGDGYTF
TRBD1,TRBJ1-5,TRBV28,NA,TGTGCCACCGATCAGACCGGGACAGGGGAGAATCAGCCCCAGCATTTT,CATDQTGTGENQPQHF
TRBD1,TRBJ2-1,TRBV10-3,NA,TGTGCCATCAGTCCCGACAGGGGCAATGAGCAGTTCTTC,CAISPDRGNEQFF
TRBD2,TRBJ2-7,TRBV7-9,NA,TGTGCCAGCAGACTAGGACTAGCGGGAATGGACGAGCAGTACTTC,CASRLGLAGMDEQYF
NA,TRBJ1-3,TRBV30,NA,TGTGCCTGGACCTACCCAGGGGTCGGAAACACCATATATTTT,CAWTYPGVGNTIYF
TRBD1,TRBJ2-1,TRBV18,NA,TGTGCCAGCTCACCGGGACAGGTCAATGAGCAGTTCTTC,CASSPGQVNEQFF
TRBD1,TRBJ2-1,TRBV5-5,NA,TGTGCCAGCAGCTTAGCGGACAGGGATGGCAATGAGCAGTTCTTC,CASSLADRDGNEQFF
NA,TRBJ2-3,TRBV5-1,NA,TGCGCCAGCAGCTTGGCGTATGTAGCAGATACGCAGTATTTT,CASSLAYVADTQYF
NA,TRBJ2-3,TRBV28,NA,TGTGCCAGCAGCCACACTCCACACAGCAGCACAGATACGCAGTATTTT,CASSHTPHSSTDTQYF
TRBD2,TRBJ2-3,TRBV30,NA,TGTGCCTGGAGTGTACTAGCGGGAGGGGCAGATACGCAGTATTTT,CAWSVLAGGADTQYF
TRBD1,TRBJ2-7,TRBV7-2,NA,TGTGCCAGCAGCCAGACAGGGTTCGCCTACGAGCAGTACTTC,CASSQTGFAYEQYF
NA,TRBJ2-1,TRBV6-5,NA,TGTGCCAGCAGTTACAGGGATAGGAGGGCCTACAATGAGCAGTTCTTC,CASSYRDRRAYNEQFF
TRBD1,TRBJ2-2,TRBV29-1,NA,TGCAGCGGAAGCCGGGGACAGCTCACCGGGGAGCTGTTTTTT,CSGSRGQLTGELFF
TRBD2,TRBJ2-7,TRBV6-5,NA,TGTGCCAGCAGTTACGCGGGAGGCTCAAGAGAGCAGTACTTC,CASSYAGGSREQYF
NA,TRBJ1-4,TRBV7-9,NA,TGTGCCAGCAGCTTAGTATCCCCCGGGGGTCCAACTAATGAAAAACTGTTTTTT,CASSLVSPGGPTNEKLFF
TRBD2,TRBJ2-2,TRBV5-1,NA,TGCGCCAGCAGCTCCGGGGGGGGTAACACCGGGGAGCTGTTTTTT,CASSSGGGNTGELFF
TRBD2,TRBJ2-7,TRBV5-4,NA,TGTGCCAGCAGCTCAAGCCGACTAGCGGGGGTCTACGAGCAGTACTTC,CASSSSRLAGVYEQYF
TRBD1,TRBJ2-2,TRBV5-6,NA,TGTGCCAGCGCAAAACAGGGGGCCCCGAACACCGGGGAGCTGTTTTTT,CASAKQGAPNTGELFF
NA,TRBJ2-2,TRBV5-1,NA,TGCGCCAGCAGCCCTTTACGGGCCGGGGAGCTGTTTTTT,CASSPLRAGELFF
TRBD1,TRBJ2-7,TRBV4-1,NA,TGCGCCAGCAGCTTCACCCGGGCAGGGGGCTACGAGCAGTACTTC,CASSFTRAGGYEQYF
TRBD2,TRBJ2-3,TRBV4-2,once,TGTGCCAGCAGCCTCGGGGGGGAGGGGGATACGCAGTATTTT,CASSLGGEGDTQYF
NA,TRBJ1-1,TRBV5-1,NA,TGCGCCAGCAGCTCGTACTTGAACACTGAAGCTTTCTTT,CASSSYLNTEAFF
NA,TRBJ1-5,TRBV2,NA,TGTGCCAGCAGCATTAGCCAGGGGAATCAGCCCCAGCATTTT,CASSISQGNQPQHF
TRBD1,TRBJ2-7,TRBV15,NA,TGTGCCACCAGCAGCGGGACAGACAAGTCCTACGAGCAGTACTTC,CATSSGTDKSYEQYF